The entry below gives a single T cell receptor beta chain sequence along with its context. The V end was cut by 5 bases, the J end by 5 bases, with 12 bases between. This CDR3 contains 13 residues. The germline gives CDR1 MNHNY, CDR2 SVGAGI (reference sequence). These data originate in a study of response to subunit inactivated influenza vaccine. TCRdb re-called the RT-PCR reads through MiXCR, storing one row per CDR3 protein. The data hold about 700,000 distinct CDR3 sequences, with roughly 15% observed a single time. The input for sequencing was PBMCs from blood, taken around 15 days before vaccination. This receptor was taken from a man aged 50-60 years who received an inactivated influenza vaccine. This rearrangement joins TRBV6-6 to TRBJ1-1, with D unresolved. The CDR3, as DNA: TGTGCCAGCAGTCAGGATGCGAGGACTGAAGCTTTCTTT. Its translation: CASSQDARTEAFF.